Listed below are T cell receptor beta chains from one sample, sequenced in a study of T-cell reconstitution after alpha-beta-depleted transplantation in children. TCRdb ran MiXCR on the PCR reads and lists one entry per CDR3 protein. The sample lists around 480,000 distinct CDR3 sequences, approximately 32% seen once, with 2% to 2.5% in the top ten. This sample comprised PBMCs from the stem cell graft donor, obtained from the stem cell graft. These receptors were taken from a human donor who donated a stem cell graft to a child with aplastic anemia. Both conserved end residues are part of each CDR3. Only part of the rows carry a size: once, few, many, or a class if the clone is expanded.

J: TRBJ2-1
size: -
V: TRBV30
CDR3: CAWTSGTGGNEQFF

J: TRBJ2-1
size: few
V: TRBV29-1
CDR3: CSVEDLQREGVNEQFF

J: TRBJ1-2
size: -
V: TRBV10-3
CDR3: CAISESVGASNYGYTF

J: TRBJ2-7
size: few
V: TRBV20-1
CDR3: CSASSGTTSYEQYF

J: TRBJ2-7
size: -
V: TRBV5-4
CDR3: CASSQEQGALSYEQYF

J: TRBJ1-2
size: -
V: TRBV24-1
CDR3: CATSGPGHGYTF

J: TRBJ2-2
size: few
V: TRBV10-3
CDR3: CAISESLQNGPGELFF

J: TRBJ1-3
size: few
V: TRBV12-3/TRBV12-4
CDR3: CASSWGENTIYF

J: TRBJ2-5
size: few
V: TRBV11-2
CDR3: CASSLATPARETQYF

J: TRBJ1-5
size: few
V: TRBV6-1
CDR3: CASRGRWTGAQPQHF

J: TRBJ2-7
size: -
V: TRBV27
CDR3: CASSLSGTSRREQYF

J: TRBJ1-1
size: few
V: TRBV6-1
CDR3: CASYSGLGAEAFF

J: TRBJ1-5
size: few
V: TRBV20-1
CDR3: CSAPDGDGNQPQHF

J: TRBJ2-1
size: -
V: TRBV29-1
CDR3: CSAGLAGNEQFF

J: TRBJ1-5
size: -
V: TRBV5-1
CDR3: CASSLGPTYGVTPQHF

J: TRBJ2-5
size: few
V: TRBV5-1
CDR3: CASWDLETQYF

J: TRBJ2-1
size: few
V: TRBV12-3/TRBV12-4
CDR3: CASSLTSSGEQFF

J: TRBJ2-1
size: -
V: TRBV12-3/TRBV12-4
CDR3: CASFWVGGWDQSSYNEQFF

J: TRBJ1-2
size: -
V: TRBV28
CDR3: CASSSPWRAYGYTF

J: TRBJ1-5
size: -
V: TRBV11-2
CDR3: CASSLDDQRRGRNQPQHF

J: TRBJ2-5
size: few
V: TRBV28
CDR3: CASSLNEMETQYF

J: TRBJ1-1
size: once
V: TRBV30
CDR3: CAWSVQSGNTEAFF

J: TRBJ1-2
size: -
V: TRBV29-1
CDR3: CSVRPRQGDGYTF

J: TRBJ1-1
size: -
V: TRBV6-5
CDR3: CASSSLGDREGAFF

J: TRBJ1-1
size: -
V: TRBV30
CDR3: CAWTYGYEAFF

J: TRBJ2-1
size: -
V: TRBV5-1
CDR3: CASSSSSAPYNEQFF

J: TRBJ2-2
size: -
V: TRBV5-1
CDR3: CASSPGTGAPNTGELFF

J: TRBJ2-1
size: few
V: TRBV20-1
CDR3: CSAREGRSGGQTYNEQFF

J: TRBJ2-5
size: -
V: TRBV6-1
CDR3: CASNRLAGSEETQYF

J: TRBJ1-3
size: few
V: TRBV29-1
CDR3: CSAEDPGGTGNTTYF

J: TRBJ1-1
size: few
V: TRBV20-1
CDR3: CSAAWDVNTEAFF

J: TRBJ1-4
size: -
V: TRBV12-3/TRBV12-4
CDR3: CASSPRTGNEKLFF